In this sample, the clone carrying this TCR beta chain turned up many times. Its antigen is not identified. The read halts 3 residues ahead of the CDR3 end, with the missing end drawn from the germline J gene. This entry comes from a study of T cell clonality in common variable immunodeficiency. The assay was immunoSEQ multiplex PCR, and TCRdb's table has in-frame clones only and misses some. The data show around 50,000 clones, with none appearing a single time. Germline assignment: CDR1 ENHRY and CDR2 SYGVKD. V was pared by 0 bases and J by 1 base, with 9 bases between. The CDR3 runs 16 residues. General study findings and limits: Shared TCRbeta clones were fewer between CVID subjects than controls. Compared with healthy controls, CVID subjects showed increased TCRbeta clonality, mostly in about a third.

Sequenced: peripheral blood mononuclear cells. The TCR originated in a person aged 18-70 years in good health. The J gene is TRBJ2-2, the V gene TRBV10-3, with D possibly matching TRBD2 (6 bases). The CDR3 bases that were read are TGTGCCATCAGTGAGTCGGCGGGGCTGAACACCGGGGAG. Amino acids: CAISESAGLNTGE. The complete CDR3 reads CAISESAGLNTGELFF.